These 20 T cell receptor beta chains originate from one sample sequenced in a study of T cell clones after liver transplantation. Assay used: immunoSEQ multiplex PCR; TCRdb lists only in-frame clones, some missing. The sample shows around 120,000 clones, around nine tenths of them seen only once. The sample here was CD4+ T cells from blood, taken 12 months after liver transplant. Every receptor here comes from a human patient who received a liver transplant. These T cells may partly come from the graft donor.

The chain joins TRBV29-1 to TRBJ2-1; 8 bases are shared with TRBD2. CDR3 size: 12 residues. V shed 5 bases and J 8 bases; nucleotides not matched to a gene: 5. Germline-derived CDR1 and CDR2 are SQVTM and ANQGSEA. The CDR3 DNA follows: TGCAGCGTTACCGGACTAGCCGATGAGCAGTTCTTC. Its translation: CSVTGLADEQFF.

J is TRBJ2-2 and V is TRBV28, with D hard to call. This CDR3 comprises 14 residues. Germline V gene sequence: CDR1 MDHEN, CDR2 SYDVKM. Trimming removed 5 bases from V and 1 base from J, with 8 bases in between. The CDR3 reads CASSPQVNTGELFF. CDR3 coding DNA: TGTGCCAGCAGTCCTCAGGTGAACACCGGGGAGCTGTTTTTT.

This clone was counted a few times. The rearrangement uses TRBV7-8 and TRBJ1-1; D perhaps matches TRBD1 (6 bases). The CDR3 is 15 residues long. Looked up from germline, CDR1 is SGHVS and CDR2 is FQNEAQ. V was clipped by 4 bases and J by 4 bases, with 16 bases between them. CDR3 nucleotide sequence: TGTGCCAGCAGCTCCCAGGGGAGGTTAGGCACTGAAGCTTTCTTT. It is translated as CASSSQGRLGTEAFF.

The V gene is TRBV7-2, the J gene TRBJ2-5; D might be TRBD1 (5 bases). CDR3 length equals 17 residues. The V gene's germline CDR1 is SGHTA and CDR2 FQGNSA. V was trimmed by 4 bases and J by 3 bases, leaving 21 bases between them. DNA of the CDR3: TGTGCCAGCAGCTCGACCACGTGGGGCAGGGTCAAAGAGACCCAGTACTTC. Encoded protein: CASSSTTWGRVKETQYF.

The chain recombines TRBV5-1 with TRBJ2-5; 9 nucleotides match TRBD2. Germline CDR1 SGHRS, CDR2 YFSETQ. This CDR3 spans 14 amino acids. The J segment lost 3 bases and the V segment lost 7 bases, leaving 7 bases of the junction unmatched. CDR3 coding DNA: TGCGCCAGCGGCTCTGGCGGGAGGGAAGAGACCCAGTACTTC. Amino acid sequence: CASGSGGREETQYF.

V and J are TRBV2 and TRBJ2-5; no clear D gene. The J call could be wrong; TRBJ2-7 is a better fit for the DNA end. The CDR3 is 13 residues long. Germline loops: CDR1 SNHLY, CDR2 FYNNEI. Written as DNA, the CDR3 is TGTGCCAGCAGGGCTCCCAGCTCCTACGAGCAGTACTTC. Its protein is CASRAPSSYEQYF.

The CDR3 coding sequence is TGTGCCAGCAGTCTTGAGGCAGGAACCTCCTACGAGCAGTACTTC. It translates to CASSLEAGTSYEQYF. This chain uses TRBV6-1 with TRBJ2-7, with D uncertain. The CDR3 is made up of 15 amino acids. Trimming pared 5 bases from V and 0 bases from J, leaving 14 bases between. Looked up from germline, CDR1 is MNHNS and CDR2 is SASEGT.

This clone was found a few times. J is TRBJ2-7 and V is TRBV11-3; D might be TRBD2 (7 bases). The CDR3 covers 15 residues. The V gene's germline CDR1 is SGHNT and CDR2 YENEEA. Trimming left V 6 bases short and J 6 bases short, with 21 bases between. CDR3 sequence: CASSHKGTGRVEQYF. DNA for the CDR3: TGTGCCAGCAGTCACAAGGGCACAGGGAGGGTCGAGCAGTACTTC.

Only one count was recorded for this clone. This sequence joins TRBV5-6 and TRBJ2-3, with TRBD2 matching 9 bases. Germline CDR1 and CDR2: SGHDT and YYEEEE. Trimming cost V 2 bases and J 0 bases; bases outside gene matches: 1. The CDR3 has 15 residues. This chain's CDR3 is CASSFGLASTDTQYF. CDR3 nucleotides: TGTGCCAGCAGCTTCGGACTAGCGAGCACAGATACGCAGTATTTT. The variable domain in full, completed from reference TRBV5-6 and TRBJ2-3, reads DAGVTQSPTHLIKTRGQQVTLRCSPKSGHDTVSWYQQALGQGPQFIFQYYEEEERQRGNFPDRFSGHQFPNYSSELNVNALLLGDSALYLCASSFGLASTDTQYFGPGTRLTVL.

This clone was counted only a few times. CDR3 protein: CASSEFGRETEAFF. As DNA, the CDR3 is TGTGCCAGCAGTGAATTTGGCAGGGAAACTGAAGCTTTCTTT. This chain links TRBV25-1 with TRBJ1-1, with a weak D call TRBD1 (5 bases). The V and J ends lost 1 base and 5 bases respectively, with 11 bases between them. This CDR3 has 14 amino acids. From germline, CDR1 is MGHDK and CDR2 SYGVNS.

The chain is built from TRBV28 and TRBJ1-4, with 8 bases identical to TRBD1. Germline V gives CDR1 MDHEN, CDR2 SYDVKM. V was clipped by 7 bases and J by 8 bases; unmatched bases: 6. The CDR3 is 13 amino acids. DNA for the CDR3: TGTGCCAGCATGGACAGGGCAGGGGAAAAACTGTTTTTT. This codes for CASMDRAGEKLFF.

The rearrangement joins TRBV5-1 to TRBJ1-1; perhaps TRBD1 as D (5 bases). In germline, CDR1 is SGHRS, CDR2 YFSETQ. The CDR3 length is 16 residues. Trimming cost V 2 bases and J 1 base, with 15 bases left between them. CDR3 in DNA: TGCGCCAGCAGCTTCGGCGACAGCTCATCGAACACTGAAGCTTTCTTT. Its protein product is CASSFGDSSSNTEAFF.

The chain recombines TRBV15 with TRBJ2-1; D gene ambiguous. This CDR3 is 14 amino acids long. Germline V lookup: CDR1 LNHNV, CDR2 YYDKDF (reference sequence). Trimming pared 4 bases from V and 6 bases from J, leaving 13 bases between. In DNA form, the CDR3 reads TGTGCCACCAGCATAGGGCGAACCCCCAATGAGCAGTTCTTC. Translating gives CATSIGRTPNEQFF. Full variable domain (outside the CDR3, taken from reference TRBV15 and TRBJ2-1): DAMVIQNPRYQVTQFGKPVTLSCSQTLNHNVMYWYQQKSSQAPKLLFHYYDKDFNNEADTPDNFQSRRPNTSFCFLDIRSPGLGDTAMYLCATSIGRTPNEQFFGPGTRLTVL.

The J gene is TRBJ2-7, the V gene TRBV5-4; D is unclear. The V and J ends lost 0 bases and 9 bases respectively, with 16 bases between them. The CDR3 length is 14 residues. The germline V gene has CDR1 SGHNT and CDR2 YYREEE (reference sequence). CDR3 in amino acids: CASSLEQVAGRQYF. CDR3 nucleotide sequence: TGTGCCAGCAGCTTGGAGCAGGTTGCAGGAAGGCAGTACTTC.

The chain combines TRBV28 with TRBJ1-5; no firm D call. The CDR3 totals 12 residues. The V and J ends lost 3 bases and 6 bases respectively, with 6 bases between them. CDR1 is MDHEN, CDR2 SYDVKM, per germline. The CDR3 DNA reads TGTGCCAGCAGTTTCCCCCTTCAGCCCCAGCATTTT. Protein product: CASSFPLQPQHF.

The genes are TRBV5-1 and TRBJ1-2; 8 bases align to TRBD1. V trimming: 6 bases; J trimming: 0 bases; junction bases outside the gene matches: 7. This CDR3 contains 15 residues. CDR1 is SGHRS and CDR2 is YFSETQ in the germline V gene. The CDR3 sequence is CASTPGQGTNYGYTF. Written as DNA, the CDR3 is TGCGCCAGCACCCCTGGACAGGGTACTAACTATGGCTACACCTTC.

The chain links TRBV12-5 to TRBJ2-5; D is unresolved. Germline loops: CDR1 LGHNT, CDR2 FRNRAP. Trimming stripped 11 bases from V and 5 bases from J, with 6 bases between. The CDR3 contains 9 residues. The CDR3 here is CAGRETQYF. CDR3 nucleotides: TGTGCTGGACGGGAGACCCAGTACTTC.

The rearrangement links TRBV28 to TRBJ2-1; 7 nucleotides line up with TRBD1. J gave up 2 bases and V 7 bases, and 5 bases lay outside the gene matches. CDR1 is MDHEN, CDR2 SYDVKM, per germline. The CDR3 extends over 14 amino acids. The chain's CDR3 is CASTTGDTYNEQFF. The CDR3 region has the DNA TGTGCCAGCACTACAGGGGATACCTACAATGAGCAGTTCTTC.

The chain recombines TRBV6-5 with TRBJ2-1; 10 nucleotides agree with TRBD1. The CDR3 runs 15 residues. CDR1 and CDR2 (germline): MNHEY, SVGAGI. The V and J ends lost 6 bases and 5 bases, in that order; junction bases with no gene match: 7. The CDR3 protein is CASSTRDRGHNEQFF. CDR3 nucleotide sequence: TGTGCCAGCAGCACCCGGGACAGGGGTCACAATGAGCAGTTCTTC.

J is TRBJ1-1 and V is TRBV7-9; D is perhaps TRBD1 (5 bases). With 5 bases removed from V and 7 bases from J, the gap between germline ends came to 11 bases. CDR3 length: 12 amino acids. The germline CDR1 and CDR2 sequences are SEHNR and FQNEAQ (reference sequence). The CDR3 nucleotides read TGTGCCAGCAGCGAAGGGACGGGTGAAGCTTTCTTT. It yields the protein CASSEGTGEAFF.